The 14 T cell receptor beta chains below were found in one sample sequenced in a study of blood T cell repertoires in COVID-19. The data were produced by immunoSEQ multiplex PCR, yet TCRdb's version contains in-frame clones alone and is incomplete. Here the sample spans about 210,000 clones, around 90% being singletons. Sequences were obtained from peripheral blood. The origin of the receptors is a young man with acute or convalescent COVID-19.

This chain uses TRBV5-6 with TRBJ1-1; no clear D. V was clipped by 4 bases and J by 7 bases, with 17 bases between them. The CDR3 sequence is 14 residues long. The V gene's germline CDR1 is SGHDT and CDR2 YYEEEE. The CDR3 coding sequence is TGTGCCAGCAGCCCGATGAGGGTGGGAGGTGAAGCTTTCTTT. Amino acids: CASSPMRVGGEAFF.

The rearrangement joins TRBV6-5 to TRBJ2-5, with a weak D call TRBD1 (6 bases). Germline loops: CDR1 MNHEY, CDR2 SVGAGI. This CDR3 has 14 residues. Trimming left V 5 bases short and J 1 base short, with 11 bases between. The CDR3 region is CASSQGIGQETQYF. The CDR3 DNA reads TGTGCCAGCAGTCAGGGGATCGGCCAAGAGACCCAGTACTTC.

The J gene is TRBJ1-1, the V gene TRBV20-1; D gene uncertain. The CDR3 spans 11 residues. Germline V gene lookup returns CDR1 DFQATT and CDR2 SNEGSKA (reference sequence). Trimming removed 5 bases at V and 3 bases at J, with 7 bases between. The CDR3 is CSAPTHTEAFF. The CDR3 DNA sequence: TGCAGTGCTCCCACACACACTGAAGCTTTCTTT.

The V gene is TRBV28, the J gene TRBJ1-2; a weak D match, TRBD1 (5 bases). V lost 6 bases and J 4 bases, leaving 18 bases between the germline ends. The germline V gene has CDR1 MDHEN and CDR2 SYDVKM. The CDR3 is 15 amino acids. As DNA, the CDR3 is TGTGCCAGCAGGTCCCCCGGTGGCAGGGTCTATGGCTACACCTTC. Protein product: CASRSPGGRVYGYTF.

The V gene is TRBV24-1, the J gene TRBJ2-1; TRBD1 might be the D (5 bases). The CDR3 has 14 amino acids. Germline assignment: CDR1 KGHDR and CDR2 SFDVKD. V lost 9 bases to trimming and J lost 7 bases, with 18 bases between them. The DNA for the CDR3 is TGTGCCACCTCTCAGGGATCGGTCGGGAATGAGCAGTTCTTC. It translates to CATSQGSVGNEQFF.

The chain combines TRBV2 with TRBJ1-5; D not certain. Germline lookup yields CDR1 SNHLY and CDR2 FYNNEI. The CDR3 consists of 14 residues. V lost 5 bases, J lost 2 bases, and 10 bases lay in between. CDR3: CASSKGGGNQPQHF. CDR3 DNA: TGTGCCAGCAGTAAGGGAGGTGGCAATCAGCCCCAGCATTTT.

The chain carries TRBV5-4 and TRBJ1-4; maybe TRBD1 (6 bases). V lost 4 bases to trimming and J lost 6 bases, with 13 bases between them. Germline V CDR1 and CDR2: SGHNT, YYREEE (reference sequence). The CDR3 loop spans 14 amino acids. CDR3 residues: CASSAGGAHEKLFF. In DNA, the CDR3 is TGTGCCAGCAGCGCCGGGGGGGCTCATGAAAAACTGTTTTTT.

This chain joins TRBV19 and TRBJ2-1; TRBD2 matches at 8 bases. Trimming took 4 bases from V and 4 from J; bases not matched to a gene: 9. This CDR3 is 16 amino acids long. Germline assignment: CDR1 LNHDA and CDR2 SQIVND (reference sequence). The CDR3 here is CASSKVGGGLYNEQFF. CDR3 DNA: TGTGCCAGTAGTAAAGTAGGCGGGGGGTTATACAATGAGCAGTTCTTC.

J is TRBJ2-1 and V is TRBV10-1; a weak D match, TRBD2 (7 bases). This CDR3 has 13 amino acids. Trimming shortened V by 4 bases and J by 9 bases, and 13 bases separated the two germline ends. The germline V gene has CDR1 WNHNN and CDR2 SYGVQD (reference sequence). CDR3 in amino acids: CASSGHREGEQFF. CDR3 sequence (DNA): TGCGCCAGCAGTGGACACAGGGAGGGTGAGCAGTTCTTC.

The chain employs TRBV7-2 and TRBJ2-7, with 11 bases identical to TRBD2. Looked up from germline, CDR1 is SGHTA and CDR2 is FQGNSA. Trimming cost V 5 bases and J 5 bases; bases outside gene matches: 8. This CDR3 is built from 15 residues. In nucleotides, the CDR3 is TGTGCCAGCAGCCTTAGCGGGGGGGCGAGGAACGAGCAGTACTTC. As protein: CASSLSGGARNEQYF.

The J gene is TRBJ1-4, the V gene TRBV30; D ambiguous. Per the germline V gene, CDR1 is GTSNPN and CDR2 is SVGIG (reference sequence). The CDR3 consists of 13 residues. Trimming left V 8 bases short and J 8 bases short, with 18 bases between. CDR3 sequence (DNA): TGTGCCGGTATAAATCCCAGGTCAGAAAAACTGTTTTTT. It encodes CAGINPRSEKLFF. The complete variable domain, with remaining parts taken from reference TRBV30 and TRBJ1-4, reads SQTIHQWPATLVQPVGSPLSLECTVEGTSNPNLYWYRQAAGRGLQLLFYSVGIGQISSEVPQNLSASRPQDRQFILSSKKLLLSDSGFYLCAGINPRSEKLFFGSGTQLSVL.

The chain couples TRBV28 to TRBJ2-7, with no clear D. Germline V gene data show CDR1 as MDHEN and CDR2 as SYDVKM. The CDR3 loop spans 14 amino acids. V was pared by 7 bases and J by 5 bases, with 18 bases between. This CDR3 reads CASIGGGTINEQYF. CDR3 coding DNA: TGTGCCAGCATTGGCGGCGGAACTATCAACGAGCAGTACTTC.

This chain uses TRBV2 with TRBJ2-1; D is uncertain. In germline, CDR1 is SNHLY, CDR2 FYNNEI. V was pared by 5 bases and J by 0 bases, with 8 bases between. This CDR3 contains 14 residues. The CDR3, as DNA: TGTGCCAGCAGTTATACGAGCTCCTACAATGAGCAGTTCTTC. Protein: CASSYTSSYNEQFF.

The chain combines TRBV10-3 with TRBJ1-1; D gene ambiguous. Germline assignment: CDR1 ENHRY and CDR2 SYGVKD. Trimming removed 5 bases at V and 4 bases at J, with 8 bases between. The CDR3 is made up of 12 amino acids. CDR3 coding DNA: TGTGCCATCAGTAGAGAGAGCACTGAAGCTTTCTTT. This translates into CAISRESTEAFF.